This entry is about one TCR beta chain. Its antigen is unidentified. These data belong to a study of graft-versus-host responses after intestinal transplantation. Whole-study findings and limits: Allografts from individuals with graft-donor T cell macrochimerism displayed high graft-versus-host to host-versus-graft clonal ratios. The highest levels of circulating GvH clones went along with early declines in HvG clones after transplant.

TCRdb's table, derived via immunoSEQ multiplex PCR, lists solely in-frame clones and lacks some. The data contain about 100,000 clones, about 90% of them singletons. This CDR3 is built from 16 residues. CDR1 is LNHDA, CDR2 SQIVND, per germline (reference sequence). V was pared by 5 bases and J by 4 bases, with 12 bases of the junction left unmatched. The starting material was unstimulated CD4+ T cells sorted from spleen or lymph node cells, obtained before transplant. The chain has TRBV19 and TRBJ2-3; TRBD1 matches 7 bases. The TCR originated in a human donor who was the organ donor for an intestinal transplant. The CDR3 bases are TGTGCCAGTAGTCAGGGGGACGGGATTAATGCAGATACGCAGTATTTT. Amino acids: CASSQGDGINADTQYF.